The next 12 T cell receptor beta chains were all read from a single sample in a study of T cell repertoires in cytomegalovirus infection. Each CDR3 protein is one row after TCRdb ran MiXCR on the reads. Of hundreds of thousands of distinct CDR3 sequences listed, less than 40% are singletons. The antigens these receptors bind are not known. Sequenced material: cultured CD8+ T cells from PBMCs, taken from culture after CMV antigen stimulation. The receptors here all came from a human donor in good health (CMV status not recorded). Some clones in this sample may be carry-over from other donors' samples.

This chain uses TRBV7-9 with TRBJ2-5; no definite D call. This CDR3 has 13 residues. Germline V gene sequence: CDR1 SEHNR, CDR2 FQNEAQ (reference sequence). The V gene lost 4 bases and the J gene lost 8 bases, with 14 bases spanning the gap. CDR3 sequence reads: CASSSSTLPTQYF. The CDR3 bases are TGTGCCAGCAGCTCCTCGACTCTCCCAACCCAGTACTTC.

V is TRBV11-3 and J is TRBJ1-3; unclear D gene. This CDR3 has 13 residues. The V gene lost 4 bases and the J gene lost 2 bases, with 6 bases spanning the gap. Germline lookup yields CDR1 SGHNT and CDR2 YENEEA. CDR3 sequence (DNA): TGTGCCAGCAGCTCGGCCGCTGGAAACACCATATATTTT. Its protein is CASSSAAGNTIYF.

This clonotype has more than one count but fewer than ten. The chain combines TRBV7-7 with TRBJ2-3; D is perhaps TRBD2 (6 bases). Germline V gene data show CDR1 as SSHAT and CDR2 as FNYEAQ (reference sequence). The CDR3 loop spans 16 amino acids. CDR3 DNA: TGTGCTAGCGCAGAGGGCGGGGAACTAAGATCAGATACGCAGTATTTT. Its translation: CASAEGGELRSDTQYF.

The chain joins TRBV4-1 to TRBJ1-1; D ambiguous. Trimming left V 1 base short and J 5 bases short, with 8 bases between. Germline CDR1 MGHRA, CDR2 YSYEKL. CDR3 size: 13 residues. The CDR3 reads CASSQAGWTEAFF. The CDR3 DNA sequence: TGCGCCAGCAGCCAAGCAGGTTGGACTGAAGCTTTCTTT.

This clonotype was counted a few times. V usage is TRBV7-8 and J usage is TRBJ2-3; 11 nucleotides agree with TRBD2. Germline lookup yields CDR1 SGHVS and CDR2 FQNEAQ. The junction had 3 bases not matched to a gene; V was cut back by 3 bases and J by 4 bases. The CDR3 length is 15 residues. CDR3 in DNA: TGTGCCAGCAGCTTTAGCGGGGGGGCGTCAGATACGCAGTATTTT. Translated: CASSFSGGASDTQYF.

The chain carries TRBV7-9 and TRBJ2-1; tentatively, D is TRBD1 (5 bases). Trimming cost V 5 bases and J 14 bases, with 19 bases left between them. Germline V CDR1 and CDR2: SEHNR, FQNEAQ (reference sequence). This CDR3 is 13 amino acids long. For the CDR3, the DNA is TGTGCCAGCAGCGGTGGGTACTTGGTCAGGGAGTTCTTC. This gives the protein CASSGGYLVREFF.

V usage is TRBV28 and J usage is TRBJ2-7, with a tentative D call TRBD2 (7 bases). The ends were cut back, 4 bases at V and 4 bases at J, with 23 bases in the middle. The length of the CDR3 is 17 residues. Germline V gene data show CDR1 as MDHEN and CDR2 as SYDVKM. CDR3: CASSSRFRGASLYEQYV. The CDR3 region has the DNA TGTGCCAGCAGTTCAAGATTTCGGGGGGCGAGTCTTTACGAGCAGTACGTC.

The genes are TRBV13 and TRBJ2-1; 10 nucleotides agree with TRBD2. The CDR3 contains 15 residues. The V gene end was trimmed by 3 bases and the J gene end by 7 bases; junction bases not matched to a gene: 6. Germline assignment: CDR1 PRHDT and CDR2 FYEKMQ (reference sequence). The CDR3 region has the DNA TGTGCCAGCAGCTTTAAGCGGGGGGGCCTAAATGAGCAGTTCTTC. Residues: CASSFKRGGLNEQFF.

The sample holds a few counts of this clonotype. V usage is TRBV29-1 and J usage is TRBJ1-1; unclear D gene. Trimming stripped 0 bases from V and 0 bases from J, with 2 bases between. Germline CDR1 is SQVTM and CDR2 is ANQGSEA. The CDR3 is 12 residues long. The CDR3 sequence is CSVEELNTEAFF. DNA of the CDR3: TGCAGCGTTGAAGAGCTGAACACTGAAGCTTTCTTT.

The genes are TRBV4-1 and TRBJ2-1; 8 nucleotides agree with TRBD1. Germline loops: CDR1 MGHRA, CDR2 YSYEKL. The junction had 5 bases not matched to a gene; V was cut back by 4 bases and J by 0 bases. This CDR3 has 16 residues. The CDR3 DNA follows: TGCGCCAGCAGCCCCCAGACAGGGGACTCCTACAATGAGCAGTTCTTC. This sequence encodes CASSPQTGDSYNEQFF.

This clonotype appeared many times. The genes are TRBV7-6 and TRBJ2-1, with TRBD2 matching over 7 bases. Losses at the gene ends were 5 bases for V and 8 bases for J; bases not matched to a gene: 6. Germline loops: CDR1 SGHVS, CDR2 FNYEAQ. The length of the CDR3 is 13 residues. The chain's CDR3 is CASSGRGIDEQFF. In nucleotides, the CDR3 is TGTGCCAGCAGCGGGCGGGGGATCGATGAGCAGTTCTTC.

This clonotype occurred a few times. The chain employs TRBV18 and TRBJ1-6, with TRBD1 identical over 11 bases. Per germline, CDR1 KGHSH and CDR2 LQKENI. The CDR3 has 19 residues. V lost 2 bases, J lost 0 bases, and 6 bases stayed unmatched. The DNA of the CDR3 is TGTGCCAGCTCACCAAGGACAGGGGGCGATTCCTCCTATAATTCACCCCTCCACTTT. This codes for CASSPRTGGDSSYNSPLHF.